This TCR beta chain was documented in a study of CD8 T cells in ankylosing spondylitis. Of note for this clonotype: The antigen is not known.

Preparation of TCR beta libraries was done by quantitative 5'-RACE with molecular barcodes. In TCRdb, the 5' RACE reads were re-called with MiXCR into one record per CDR3 protein. The data contain about 360,000 distinct CDR3 sequences, roughly 22% of them seen just once; the ten biggest clones take up 10% to 15%. The CDR3 runs 12 residues. Trimming shortened V by 7 bases and J by 8 bases, and 14 bases separated the two germline ends. General study points: The study looked at matched synovial fluid samples from ankylosing spondylitis patients. Disease-linked clones were reported to be significantly enriched there.

The source of this sequence is a male donor with ankylosing spondylitis or in good health (not recorded which). The specimen was blood, either unsorted or a sorted T cell fraction (not recorded which). V and J are TRBV12-3 or TRBV12-4 and TRBJ1-2; D remains ambiguous. CDR3 in amino acids: CASKGLQQGYTF. In nucleotides, the CDR3 is TGTGCCAGCAAAGGCCTGCAGCAGGGCTACACCTTC.